One sample yielded the 12 T cell receptor beta chains listed below, sequenced in a study of blood T cell repertoires in COVID-19. The data were produced by immunoSEQ multiplex PCR, yet TCRdb's version contains in-frame clones alone and is incomplete. This table has tens of thousands of clones, around 89% appearing once. The sample consisted of peripheral blood. The receptors shown here come from a woman aged 80 or over with acute or convalescent COVID-19.

This chain joins TRBV6-6 and TRBJ2-1, with D possibly TRBD1 on 5 matching bases. Germline-derived CDR1 and CDR2 are MNHNY and SVGAGI (reference sequence). CDR3 length equals 17 residues. Trimming pared 5 bases from V and 0 bases from J, leaving 17 bases between. The CDR3 coding sequence is TGTGCCAGCAGTCCGCGACAGCCATCAAACTCCTACAATGAGCAGTTCTTC. Amino acids: CASSPRQPSNSYNEQFF.

The chain is built from TRBV30 and TRBJ2-7; TRBD2 matches 13 bases. The CDR3 sequence is 14 residues long. With V trimmed by 4 bases and J by 7 bases, 7 bases remained unmatched. Per germline, CDR1 GTSNPN and CDR2 SVGIG (reference sequence). In DNA form, the CDR3 reads TGTGCCTGGATGACTAGCGGGGGGTCTCGGGAGCAGTACTTC. Translated, it gives CAWMTSGGSREQYF.

The sample holds a few counts of this clone. The chain is built from TRBV7-8 and TRBJ1-3; tentatively, D is TRBD1 (5 bases). Germline CDR1 and CDR2: SGHVS and FQNEAQ. V gave up 5 bases and J gave up 7 bases, with 9 bases separating them. This CDR3 is built from 12 residues. This CDR3 reads CASSQEGNTIYF. The CDR3 nucleotides are TGTGCCAGCAGCCAGGAGGGGAACACCATATATTTT. The complete variable domain, with remaining parts taken from reference TRBV7-8 and TRBJ1-3, reads GAGVSQSPRYKVAKRGQDVALRCDPISGHVSLFWYQQALGQGPEFLTYFQNEAQLDKSGLPSDRFFAERPEGSVSTLKIQRTQQEDSAVYLCASSQEGNTIYFGEGSWLTVV.

The V and J genes are TRBV5-4 and TRBJ1-6, with 8 nucleotides matching TRBD1. V shed 3 bases, J shed 9 bases, and the junction held 5 bases outside the gene matches. The germline V gene encodes CDR1 SGHNT and CDR2 YYREEE (reference sequence). CDR3 size: 14 residues. Here the CDR3 reads CASSSRQGFSPLHF. The DNA for the CDR3 is TGTGCCAGCAGCTCCCGACAGGGGTTTTCACCCCTCCACTTT.

The rearrangement joins TRBV6-5 to TRBJ2-3; weak D call: TRBD2 (5 bases). The CDR3 consists of 15 residues. Trimming removed 1 base at V and 0 bases at J, with 8 bases between. Germline-derived CDR1 and CDR2 are MNHEY and SVGAGI. DNA of the CDR3: TGTGCCAGCAGTTACTTGGGAGCTAGCACAGATACGCAGTATTTT. Protein sequence: CASSYLGASTDTQYF.

V gene TRBV3-1 (or the pseudogene TRBV3-2) combines with J gene TRBJ2-2; 8 positions agree with TRBD1. CDR3 length: 16 amino acids. V dropped 4 bases and J dropped 5; count of bases not matched to a gene: 9. CDR1 is LGHDT, CDR2 YNNKEL, per germline (reference sequence). CDR3 bases: TGTGCCAGCAGCCCTTGGACAGGGAGGAGAACCGGGGAGCTGTTTTTT. As protein: CASSPWTGRRTGELFF.

This clone was observed once. The V gene is TRBV6-4, the J gene TRBJ2-1; TRBD2 matches at 10 bases. Per germline, CDR1 MRHNA and CDR2 SNTAGT. This CDR3 is built from 14 residues. The junction had 8 bases not matched to a gene; V was cut back by 5 bases and J by 10 bases. The DNA of the CDR3 is TGTGCCAGCAGTCCGGGACTAGCGTCGACCGAGCAGTTCTTC. Translated, it gives CASSPGLASTEQFF.

This clone was recorded many times. This chain uses TRBV9 with TRBJ2-7; 14 positions match TRBD2. Losses at the gene ends were 4 bases for V and 2 bases for J; bases not matched to a gene: 2. From germline, CDR1 is SGDLS and CDR2 YYNGEE. The CDR3 extends over 15 amino acids. DNA for the CDR3: TGTGCCAGCAGCTTGGGACTAGCGGGGGCCTACGAGCAGTACTTC. Its protein is CASSLGLAGAYEQYF.

CDR3 coding DNA: TGTGCCAGCAGCCCTGGACAGGGGGCAGCGGATACGCAGTATTTT. This sequence encodes CASSPGQGAADTQYF. This sequence joins TRBV7-2 and TRBJ2-3; 11 nucleotides agree with TRBD1. This CDR3 contains 15 residues. Unmatched junction bases numbered 7, after V lost 5 bases and J lost 6 bases. Per the germline V gene, CDR1 is SGHTA and CDR2 is FQGNSA. The full variable domain, in which reference TRBV7-2 and TRBJ2-3 provide the parts outside the CDR3, is GAGVSQSPSNKVTEKGKDVELRCDPISGHTALYWYRQSLGQGLEFLIYFQGNSAPDKSGLPSDRFSAERTGGSVSTLTIQRTQQEDSAVYLCASSPGQGAADTQYFGPGTRLTVL.

The chain couples TRBV6-5 to TRBJ1-4; D remains unclear. The CDR3 covers 14 residues. Trimming cost V 3 bases and J 4 bases, with 9 bases left between them. Germline V CDR1 and CDR2: MNHEY, SVGAGI. This CDR3 is CASSYGGNNEKLFF. In DNA, the CDR3 is TGTGCCAGCAGTTATGGAGGGAATAATGAAAAACTGTTTTTT.

The chain links TRBV7-2 to TRBJ1-3, with TRBD1 matching 7 bases. Trimming cost V 4 bases and J 1 base; bases outside gene matches: 7. Per germline, CDR1 SGHTA and CDR2 FQGNSA. The CDR3 is made up of 16 amino acids. The CDR3 DNA reads TGTGCCAGCAGCTACATTTCAGGGGGTTCTGGAAACACCATATATTTT. It yields the protein CASSYISGGSGNTIYF.

This sequence joins TRBV2 and TRBJ1-2; D not resolved. The CDR3 length is 10 residues. Trimming stripped 8 bases from V and 6 bases from J, with 7 bases between. Germline lookup yields CDR1 SNHLY and CDR2 FYNNEI. CDR3 sequence (DNA): TGTGCCAGCCCCCTTGATGGCTACACCTTC. This translates into CASPLDGYTF.